The source of this T cell receptor (beta chain) is a study of PD-L1 blockade in urothelial cancer. Overall study: Males with urothelial cancer arising in the bladder constituted about nine tenths of the roughly 29 patients.

Specified time point: pretreatment peripheral blood. CDR3 length: 15 amino acids. Data came from immunoSEQ multiplex PCR; TCRdb stores just in-frame clones and leaves some out. The table includes roughly 40,000 clones, around nine tenths detected once. This receptor was obtained from a donor aged 40 or older with urothelial cancer. V is TRBV21-1 and J is TRBJ1-2; the D segment call TRBD1 is taken from the table without a DNA check. TRBV21-1 is labeled a pseudogene. Material: PBMCs, obtained around atezolizumab (anti-PD-L1) treatment. The CDR3 sequence: CASSTPTGGRLGYTF. CDR3 nucleotide sequence: TGTGCCAGCAGCACGCCGACAGGCGGGCGCCTTGGCTACACCTTC.